This entry concerns a single TCR beta chain. TCRdb keeps only in-frame clones here, not all; method: immunoSEQ multiplex PCR. The sample yields 65,000 to 95,000 clones, about nine tenths seen once. The CDR3 spans 13 residues. Trimming shortened V by 4 bases and J by 3 bases, and 9 bases separated the two germline ends. The germline CDR1 and CDR2 sequences are LNHDA and SQIVND (reference sequence). The data originate from a study of OX40 agonist ivuxolimab in advanced cancers. J is TRBJ1-1 and V is TRBV19, with a tentative D call TRBD1 (6 bases). This receptor was identified in an adult with an advanced solid tumor such as melanoma, head and neck, liver or kidney cancer. This material consisted of CD4+ or CD8+ T cells sorted from blood, taken in a trial of the OX40 agonist ivuxolimab. CDR3 region: CASSTQGYTEAFF. The CDR3 coding sequence is TGTGCCAGTAGTACTCAGGGGTACACTGAAGCTTTCTTT.